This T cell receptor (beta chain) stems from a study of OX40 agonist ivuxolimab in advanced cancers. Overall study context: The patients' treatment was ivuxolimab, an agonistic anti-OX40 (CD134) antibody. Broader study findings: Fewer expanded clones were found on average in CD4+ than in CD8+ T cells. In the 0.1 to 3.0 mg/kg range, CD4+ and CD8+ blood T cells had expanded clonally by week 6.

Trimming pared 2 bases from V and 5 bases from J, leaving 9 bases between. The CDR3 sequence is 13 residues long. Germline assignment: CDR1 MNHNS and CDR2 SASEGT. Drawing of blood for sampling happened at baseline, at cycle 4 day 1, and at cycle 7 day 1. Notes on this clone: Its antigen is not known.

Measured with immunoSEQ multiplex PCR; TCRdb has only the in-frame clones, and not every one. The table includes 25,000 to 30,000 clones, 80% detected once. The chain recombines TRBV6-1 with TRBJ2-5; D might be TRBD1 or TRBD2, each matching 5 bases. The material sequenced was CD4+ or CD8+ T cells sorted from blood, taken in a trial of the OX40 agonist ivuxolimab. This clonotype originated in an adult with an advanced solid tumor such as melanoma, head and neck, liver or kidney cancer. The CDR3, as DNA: TGTGCCAGCAGTGAATATGGGGACGAGACCCAGTACTTC. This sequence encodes CASSEYGDETQYF.